What follows are 21 T cell receptor beta chains derived from one specimen sequenced in a study of blood T cells in healthy people across ages (dated by TCRdb to between 2015 and 2016). Library creation used 5' RACE. TCRdb shows the sequencer as Illumina HiSeq 2500. A second PCR of about 6 to 11 cycles was performed with a sample-barcoded 5' primer and a J-beta primer mix. TCRdb trimmed the raw reads at Q25, called clones with MiXCR and kept productive beta chains. Each CDR3 protein gets just one entry, which takes the most common genes and DNA from the rows behind it. The table for this sample lists some 370,000 distinct CDR3 sequences; about 55% of them were counted only once. The ten biggest clones cover under 65% of the sample. The specimen was blood. These receptors came from a man aged 60-69 years in good health.

As concerns this clonotype: Germline and junction disagree at one end, which may indicate a read error. V gene TRBV7-7 combines with J gene TRBJ2-5, with D tentatively TRBD1 (6 bases). CDR1 is SSHAT, CDR2 FNYEAQ, per germline (reference sequence). CDR3 length: 13 residues. The CDR3: CASSLGDTNEQYF. The DNA for the CDR3 is TGTGCTAGCAGCTTAGGGGACACCAATGAGCAGTACTTC.

V usage is TRBV6-6 and J usage is TRBJ2-1; TRBD1 matches 9 bases. Germline trimming cut 2 bases from V and 5 bases from J; bases unmatched to any gene: 4. This CDR3 has 15 residues. Germline-derived CDR1 and CDR2 are MNHNY and SVGAGI (reference sequence). The CDR3 loop reads CASSYGQGRNNEQFF. Here the CDR3 DNA reads TGTGCCAGCAGTTACGGACAGGGGAGGAACAATGAGCAGTTCTTC.

This clonotype has only one observation. The rearrangement links TRBV3-1 to TRBJ2-3; D is uncertain. This CDR3 has 11 amino acids. In germline, CDR1 is LGHDT, CDR2 YNNKEL (reference sequence). Trimming took 0 bases from V and 14 from J, leaving 9 bases between them. In nucleotides, the CDR3 is TGTGCCAGCAGCCAAGATGACCGAGTGTATTTT. It codes for CASSQDDRVYF.

CDR3 sequence (DNA): TGTGCCAGCAGCCCCGGACAGGGGGGGAACATTCAGTACTTC. Amino acid sequence: CASSPGQGGNIQYF. The rearrangement uses TRBV7-2 and TRBJ2-7; the match to TRBD1 covers 10 bases. The end of the DNA aligns better with TRBJ2-4, so the J call may be wrong. Germline assignment: CDR1 SGHTA and CDR2 FQGNSA. This CDR3 region has 14 residues.

The rearrangement joins TRBV5-1 to TRBJ2-1, with D tentatively TRBD1 or TRBD2 (7 bases each). Germline V gene data show CDR1 as SGHRS and CDR2 as YFSETQ. The CDR3 loop spans 20 amino acids. V was cut by 1 base and J by 0 bases, with 23 bases left in between. CDR3 in amino acids: CASSLRSGTVGTSSYNEQFF. CDR3 sequence (DNA): TGCGCCAGCAGCTTGAGGAGCGGGACAGTAGGGACCAGCTCCTACAATGAGCAGTTCTTC.

This sequence joins TRBV10-3 and TRBJ2-1; 7 nucleotides line up with TRBD1. Per the germline V gene, CDR1 is ENHRY and CDR2 is SYGVKD. The J segment lost 6 bases and the V segment lost 6 bases, leaving 5 bases of the junction unmatched. The CDR3 spans 13 residues. The CDR3 loop is CAISPTGPNEQFF. DNA of the CDR3: TGTGCCATCAGCCCGACAGGGCCCAATGAGCAGTTCTTC.

This clonotype was picked up many times. The rearrangement joins TRBV11-2 to TRBJ2-3; no clear D gene. The V gene lost 1 base and the J gene lost 4 bases, with 6 bases spanning the gap. The CDR3 covers 13 residues. Germline V gene lookup returns CDR1 SGHAT and CDR2 FQNNGV. DNA of the CDR3: TGTGCCAGCAGCTTAGTTCCCCCAGATACGCAGTATTTT. Amino acid sequence: CASSLVPPDTQYF.

This clonotype was found a few times. This chain connects TRBV6-5 to TRBJ2-7; 13 bases agree with TRBD2. The CDR3 is 15 amino acids. Germline CDR1 reads MNHEY; CDR2 reads SVGAGI. V shed 5 bases, J shed 7 bases, and the junction held 8 bases outside the gene matches. As DNA, the CDR3 is TGTGCCAGCAGTAGGGGGACTAGCGGGATTAATGAGCAGTACTTC. Translated: CASSRGTSGINEQYF.

The chain is built from TRBV28 and TRBJ2-7; D ambiguous. The germline CDR1 and CDR2 sequences are MDHEN and SYDVKM. V shed 6 bases and J shed 0 bases, with 9 bases lying between them. CDR3 size: 13 residues. As DNA, the CDR3 is TGTGCCAGCAGGACGACTTACTCCTACGAGCAGTACTTC. Amino acid sequence: CASRTTYSYEQYF.

The chain couples TRBV27 to TRBJ2-7, with 11 bases lining up with TRBD1. This CDR3 region has 15 residues. In germline, CDR1 is MNHEY, CDR2 SMNVEV (reference sequence). The J segment lost 3 bases and the V segment lost 4 bases, leaving 5 bases of the junction unmatched. This CDR3 is CASSSPGQGGYEQYF. DNA for the CDR3: TGTGCCAGCAGTTCGCCGGGACAGGGGGGCTACGAGCAGTACTTC.

V gene TRBV7-2 combines with J gene TRBJ2-5, with TRBD2 identical over 7 bases. The DNA end is a closer match to TRBJ2-4, so the J assignment may be wrong. Germline CDR1 SGHTA, CDR2 FQGNSA. The CDR3 spans 13 residues. The CDR3 region is CASSVDGGNIQYF. DNA of the CDR3: TGTGCCAGCAGCGTAGACGGGGGGAACATTCAGTACTTC.

As DNA, the CDR3 is TGTGCCAGCAGCTTAGGGTCTGCCAGCAATGAGCAGTTCTTC. Its translation is CASSLGSASNEQFF. The V and J genes are TRBV11-2 and TRBJ2-1; D uncertain. The length of the CDR3 is 14 residues. Trimming took off 1 base at V and 6 bases at J, with 10 bases between the two ends. CDR1 is SGHAT and CDR2 is FQNNGV in the germline V gene.

The chain couples TRBV20-1 to TRBJ2-1; 10 bases are a match to TRBD2. The germline V gene encodes CDR1 DFQATT and CDR2 SNEGSKA (reference sequence). After removal of 2 bases from V and 7 bases from J, the junction contained 8 bases not matched to a gene. The CDR3 extends over 15 amino acids. Here the CDR3 DNA reads TGCAGTGCTAGAACCGGACAGCGGGAGGGGAATGAGCAGTTCTTC. It translates to CSARTGQREGNEQFF.

The sample holds a few counts of this clonotype. The chain links TRBV2 to TRBJ2-3; 10 nucleotides agree with TRBD2. V gave up 6 bases and J gave up 4 bases; unmatched junction bases: 4. The CDR3 sequence is 14 residues long. Germline V gene data show CDR1 as SNHLY and CDR2 as FYNNEI. The CDR3 here is CASRLAGGADTQYF. In DNA form, the CDR3 reads TGTGCCAGCAGGTTAGCGGGGGGAGCAGATACGCAGTATTTT.

This clonotype showed up just a few times. The gene calls are TRBV5-6 and TRBJ2-3; D possibly corresponds to TRBD1 (5 bases). CDR1 and CDR2 (germline): SGHDT, YYEEEE. The CDR3 spans 15 residues. V was pared by 4 bases and J by 2 bases, with 14 bases between. The CDR3 nucleotides read TGTGCCAGCAGCCCGATCCCAGGGAACACAGATACGCAGTATTTT. This translates into CASSPIPGNTDTQYF. The full variable domain, its missing parts supplied by reference TRBV5-6 and TRBJ2-3, is DAGVTQSPTHLIKTRGQQVTLRCSPKSGHDTVSWYQQALGQGPQFIFQYYEEEERQRGNFPDRFSGHQFPNYSSELNVNALLLGDSALYLCASSPIPGNTDTQYFGPGTRLTVL.

The V and J genes are TRBV4-3 and TRBJ2-1; 11 nucleotides agree with TRBD2. Germline-derived CDR1 and CDR2 are LGHNA and YSLEER. V gave up 0 bases and J gave up 6 bases; unmatched junction bases: 1. There are 15 residues in the CDR3. The CDR3 region has the DNA TGCGCCAGCAGCCAAGATAGCGGGAGGGGCAATGAGCAGTTCTTC. As protein: CASSQDSGRGNEQFF.

V and J are TRBV30 and TRBJ2-4; 8 positions match TRBD2. The assigned J gene may be wrong: the sequence end matches TRBJ2-7 better. The length of the CDR3 is 14 residues. Per germline, CDR1 GTSNPN and CDR2 SVGIG (reference sequence). DNA of the CDR3: TGTGCCTGGAGTAGCGGGGGAAAGGCCTACGAGCAGTACTTC. It encodes CAWSSGGKAYEQYF.

This clonotype was observed a few times. This may come from a read error, since a much larger clone is one base off. This rearrangement joins TRBV7-2 to TRBJ2-1; D ambiguous. The DNA end is more similar to TRBJ2-7, so the J call may be wrong. The CDR3 is 15 amino acids. Germline V lookup: CDR1 SGHTA, CDR2 FQGNSA. In nucleotides, the CDR3 is TGTGCCAGCAGCTTAGAGTTGGGCAGGTACAATGAGCAGTACTTC. Amino acid sequence: CASSLELGRYNEQYF.

This clonotype was detected once. The chain has TRBV20-1 and TRBJ2-3, with D possibly TRBD2 on 6 matching bases. The ends were cut back, 1 base at V and 2 bases at J, with 16 bases in the middle. This CDR3 comprises 16 residues. Germline V lookup: CDR1 DFQATT, CDR2 SNEGSKA (reference sequence). The CDR3: CSARVVAAHLTDTQYF. Here the CDR3 DNA reads TGCAGTGCTAGAGTGGTAGCGGCGCACCTCACAGATACGCAGTATTTT.

This chain connects TRBV29-1 to TRBJ1-4, with 7 bases matching TRBD1. Germline assignment: CDR1 SQVTM and CDR2 ANQGSEA. V lost 4 bases to trimming and J lost 5 bases; unmatched junction nucleotides: 13. The CDR3 length is 16 residues. The CDR3 DNA reads TGCAGCGTTGGCGGGGGGCGACAGGGAACGAATGAAAAACTGTTTTTT. It specifies CSVGGGRQGTNEKLFF.

This sequence joins TRBV10-3 and TRBJ2-7; TRBD2 matches 9 bases. Germline loops: CDR1 ENHRY, CDR2 SYGVKD. The CDR3 runs 14 residues. V shed 5 bases and J 2 bases; nucleotides not matched to a gene: 4. CDR3 residues: CAISILAGPYEQYF. The CDR3 nucleotides read TGTGCCATCAGTATACTAGCGGGCCCCTACGAGCAGTACTTC.